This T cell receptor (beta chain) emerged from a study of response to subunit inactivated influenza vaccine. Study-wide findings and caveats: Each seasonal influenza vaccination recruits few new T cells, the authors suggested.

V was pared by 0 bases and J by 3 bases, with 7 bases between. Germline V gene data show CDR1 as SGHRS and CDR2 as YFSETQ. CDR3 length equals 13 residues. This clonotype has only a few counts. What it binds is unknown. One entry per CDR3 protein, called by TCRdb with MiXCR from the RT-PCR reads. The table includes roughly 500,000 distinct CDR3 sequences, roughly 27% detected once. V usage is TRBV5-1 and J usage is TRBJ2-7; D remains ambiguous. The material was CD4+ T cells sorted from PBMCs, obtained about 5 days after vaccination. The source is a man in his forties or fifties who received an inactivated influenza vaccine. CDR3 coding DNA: TGCGCCAGCAGCTTGGCCAGGTTCTACGAGCAGTACTTC. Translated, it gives CASSLARFYEQYF.